The 12 T cell receptor beta chains below all came from one sample that was sequenced in a study of blood T cell repertoires in COVID-19. Assay: immunoSEQ multiplex PCR; the TCRdb copy retains only in-frame clones and omits some. The data show 120,000 to 150,000 clones, around 84% seen once. The specimen was peripheral blood. These receptors came from a human donor with acute or convalescent COVID-19. The donor label of this sample is uncertain.

The sample holds a few counts of this clone. The chain joins TRBV5-1 to TRBJ1-2, with a weak D call TRBD1 (6 bases). V was cut by 7 bases and J by 2 bases, with 15 bases left in between. The CDR3 has 14 residues. Germline V gives CDR1 SGHRS, CDR2 YFSETQ. The CDR3 is CASQRPGENYGYTF. For the CDR3, the DNA is TGCGCCAGCCAACGGCCAGGGGAGAACTATGGCTACACCTTC.

V gene TRBV6-2 or TRBV6-3 combines with J gene TRBJ2-7, with a possible D match to TRBD1 (6 bases). The germline gives CDR1 MNHEY, CDR2 SVGEGT. Trimming shortened V by 1 base and J by 6 bases, and 10 bases separated the two germline ends. The CDR3 is 13 amino acids. In DNA, the CDR3 is TGTGCCAGCAGTTACTACAGGGATGGCGAGCAGTACGTC. It encodes CASSYYRDGEQYV.

This chain uses TRBV19 with TRBJ2-2, with TRBD1 identical over 9 bases. The V gene's germline CDR1 is LNHDA and CDR2 SQIVND (reference sequence). The CDR3 has 15 residues. Trimming at V came to 6 bases and at J to 4 bases, leaving 6 bases not matched to a gene. CDR3 sequence (DNA): TGTGCCAGTAGAACAGGGGGCGCGAGCACCGGGGAGCTGTTTTTT. It is translated as CASRTGGASTGELFF.

This chain connects TRBV25-1 to TRBJ1-6; D perhaps matches TRBD1 (6 bases). Germline V lookup: CDR1 MGHDK, CDR2 SYGVNS. V dropped 5 bases and J dropped 6 bases, with 14 bases sitting between them. The CDR3 covers 15 residues. CDR3 region: CASSTRDISNSPLHF. CDR3 DNA sequence: TGTGCCAGCAGTACACGGGACATAAGTAATTCACCCCTCCACTTT.

J is TRBJ1-6 and V is TRBV9; possible D gene TRBD1, 6 bases. V was clipped by 4 bases and J by 7 bases, with 15 bases between them. This CDR3 spans 15 amino acids. Per germline, CDR1 SGDLS and CDR2 YYNGEE. The CDR3 nucleotides are TGTGCCAGCAGCTCCTTGGGACAAAGCAATTCACCCCTCCACTTT. This gives the protein CASSSLGQSNSPLHF.

This clone was detected only a few times. One end of the junction varies from germline; a read error may be responsible. This chain joins TRBV7-7 and TRBJ2-7; 9 nucleotides match TRBD2. CDR3 size: 15 residues. The germline gives CDR1 SSHAT, CDR2 FNYEAQ (reference sequence). CDR3 residues: CASSPSGGGAHEQYF. The CDR3 region has the DNA TGTGCTAGCAGCCCCAGTGGCGGGGGGGCACACGAGCAGTACTTC.

The chain is built from TRBV4-3 and TRBJ2-6; TRBD2 matches at 9 bases. The CDR3 contains 19 residues. V gave up 0 bases and J gave up 2 bases; unmatched junction bases: 8. Germline lookup yields CDR1 LGHNA and CDR2 YSLEER. CDR3 bases: TGCGCCAGCAGCCAAGAGTGGCGGGGGGGCCGCGCTGGGGCCAACGTCCTGACTTTC. It specifies CASSQEWRGGRAGANVLTF.

V and J are TRBV4-1 and TRBJ2-1, with 8 positions matching TRBD1. The CDR3 extends over 15 amino acids. V shed 3 bases and J 1 base; nucleotides not matched to a gene: 2. CDR1 is MGHRA, CDR2 YSYEKL, per germline. In DNA, the CDR3 is TGCGCCAGCAGCCAGGACAGGGCATCCTACAATGAGCAGTTCTTC. Protein sequence: CASSQDRASYNEQFF.

V is TRBV11-1 and J is TRBJ1-2; D is undetermined. V dropped 5 bases and J dropped 7 bases, with 14 bases sitting between them. In germline, CDR1 is SGHAT, CDR2 FQDESV (reference sequence). The CDR3 extends over 13 amino acids. The CDR3 is CASSHPGRGGYTF. The CDR3 DNA reads TGTGCCAGCAGCCACCCCGGGCGGGGTGGCTACACCTTC.

The chain joins TRBV3-1 (or the pseudogene TRBV3-2) to TRBJ2-3; 7 bases align to TRBD1. V was pared by 1 base and J by 5 bases, with 6 bases of the junction left unmatched. Germline V CDR1 and CDR2: LGHDT, YNNKEL (reference sequence). The CDR3 is made up of 15 amino acids. CDR3 in amino acids: CASSQGDSTRDTQYF. The DNA for the CDR3 is TGTGCCAGCAGCCAAGGGGACAGCACCCGAGATACGCAGTATTTT.

The chain uses TRBV6-5 and TRBJ2-7; 7 nucleotides align to TRBD2. Germline values: CDR1 MNHEY, CDR2 SVGAGI. V lost 6 bases to trimming and J lost 4 bases; unmatched junction nucleotides: 6. CDR3 size: 13 residues. This CDR3 is CASRSWEGYEQYV. The CDR3 DNA reads TGTGCCAGCAGGTCATGGGAGGGTTACGAGCAGTACGTC.

The V and J genes are TRBV7-2 and TRBJ1-4, with D maybe TRBD1 (5 bases). CDR3 length equals 15 residues. The germline gives CDR1 SGHTA, CDR2 FQGNSA. Trimming removed 5 bases from V and 7 bases from J, with 17 bases in between. The CDR3: CASSLPGGVGEKLFF. CDR3 in DNA: TGTGCCAGCAGCCTCCCCGGAGGGGTTGGTGAAAAACTGTTTTTT. The full variable domain, its missing parts supplied by reference TRBV7-2 and TRBJ1-4, is GAGVSQSPSNKVTEKGKDVELRCDPISGHTALYWYRQSLGQGLEFLIYFQGNSAPDKSGLPSDRFSAERTGGSVSTLTIQRTQQEDSAVYLCASSLPGGVGEKLFFGSGTQLSVL.